One sample yielded the 30 T cell receptor beta chains listed below, sequenced in a study of T cells in women clearing cervical HPV infection. Assay used: immunoSEQ multiplex PCR; TCRdb lists only in-frame clones, some missing. In all, the sample yields about 18,000 clones. The sample was blood buffy coat. All receptors come from a woman between 18 and 75 years old with a cervical HPV16 infection that either progressed to CIN3+ or cleared (not recorded which).

As for this clone: The read gets to within 3 residues of the CDR3 end, and the germline J gene fills in the rest. This sequence joins TRBV20-1 and TRBJ2-1; 8 nucleotides agree with TRBD2. The CDR3 extends over 17 amino acids. V shed 0 bases and J 0 bases; nucleotides not matched to a gene: 7. From germline, CDR1 is DFQATT and CDR2 SNEGSKA (reference sequence). CDR3 residues: CSARDSLAGSSYNEQFF. The DNA read from the CDR3 is TGCAGTGCTAGAGATTCCCTAGCGGGTAGCTCCTACAATGAG.

Concerning this clone itself: Coverage ceases 3 residues before the CDR3 finishes, and the germline J gene fills in the end. V is TRBV2 and J is TRBJ1-6; perhaps TRBD1 as D (6 bases). Germline values: CDR1 SNHLY, CDR2 FYNNEI. CDR3 size: 13 residues. With 6 bases removed from V and 9 bases from J, the gap between germline ends came to 12 bases. CDR3 DNA (partial): TGTGCCAGCAGACAGGGTTTTTTTTCACCC. Translating gives CASRQGFFSP. The full CDR3 protein is CASRQGFFSPLHF. The variable domain in full, with the rest retrieved from reference TRBV2 and TRBJ1-6, is EPEVTQTPSHQVTQMGQEVILRCVPISNHLYFYWYRQILGQKVEFLVSFYNNEISEKSEIFDDQFSVERPDGSNFTLKIRSTKLEDSAMYFCASRQGFFSPLHFGNGTRLTVT.

Turning to this clone: The read terminates 3 residues ahead of where the CDR3 ends, so the germline J gene completes it. The chain employs TRBV7-2 and TRBJ1-5; D ambiguous. Germline CDR1 is SGHTA and CDR2 is FQGNSA. This CDR3 contains 12 residues. V dropped 5 bases and J dropped 5 bases, with 7 bases sitting between them. The CDR3 region is CASSTRDQPQHF. CDR3 bases read: TGTGCCAGCAGCACACGTGATCAGCCC.

Comments on this clone: The read gets to within 3 residues of the CDR3 end, and the germline J gene fills in the rest. The chain combines TRBV19 with TRBJ2-2; D gene unclear. Trimming cost V 7 bases and J 1 base, with 7 bases left between them. CDR3 length equals 13 residues. Germline V gene lookup returns CDR1 LNHDA and CDR2 SQIVND (reference sequence). Partial CDR3 DNA: TGTGCCAGTACCATACTGAACACCGGGGAG. As protein: CASTILNTGE. The whole CDR3 sequence is CASTILNTGELFF.

On this clone itself: The CDR3 end falls 3 residues outside the read, so it is completed with the germline J gene. This CDR3 is also generated by other DNA sequences in the sample. The chain has TRBV5-1 and TRBJ2-1; perhaps TRBD1 as D (7 bases). The V gene lost 2 bases and the J gene lost 0 bases, with 18 bases spanning the gap. The CDR3 length is 18 residues. Germline-derived CDR1 and CDR2 are SGHRS and YFSETQ. The DNA read from the CDR3 is TGCGCCAGCAGCTTTAAATGGGCAGGGGGGAGCTCCTACAATGAG. Encoded protein: CASSFKWAGGSSYNE. The entire CDR3 sequence reads CASSFKWAGGSSYNEQFF. Filled out from reference TRBV5-1 and TRBJ2-1, the complete variable domain reads KAGVTQTPRYLIKTRGQQVTLSCSPISGHRSVSWYQQTPGQGLQFLFEYFSETQRNKGNFPGRFSGRQFSNSRSEMNVSTLELGDSALYLCASSFKWAGGSSYNEQFFGPGTRLTVL.

Remarks on this clone: The read gets to within 3 residues of the CDR3 end, and the germline J gene fills in the rest. The chain has TRBV28 and TRBJ2-3, with 12 bases matching TRBD2. Unmatched junction bases numbered 13, after V lost 8 bases and J lost 4 bases. Germline values: CDR1 MDHEN, CDR2 SYDVKM. The CDR3 has 17 residues. The CDR3 protein is CASFDRNRLAGADTQYF. The covered CDR3 bases are TGTGCCAGCTTCGACCGAAACAGACTAGCGGGGGCAGATACG.

CDR3: CASSYGTISTDTQYF. Incomplete CDR3 DNA: TGTGCCAGCAGCTACGGGACTATCAGCACAGATACG. The J gene is TRBJ2-3, the V gene TRBV5-8; 7 positions agree with TRBD2. The CDR3 end is not reached by the read, which stops 3 residues before it; the germline J gene fills it in. Germline CDR1 is SGHTS and CDR2 is YDEGEE. This CDR3 comprises 15 residues. The J segment lost 0 bases and the V segment lost 3 bases, leaving 4 bases of the junction unmatched.

Comment on this clone: The read halts 3 residues ahead of the CDR3 end, with the missing end drawn from the germline J gene. V and J are TRBV2 and TRBJ2-5, with TRBD1 as a possible D gene (6 bases). There are 12 residues in the CDR3. Trimming removed 8 bases from V and 1 base from J, with 8 bases in between. Germline V lookup: CDR1 SNHLY, CDR2 FYNNEI. The covered CDR3 bases are TGTGCCAGCCACAGGGCCCAAGAGACC. It specifies CASHRAQET. The whole CDR3 protein reads CASHRAQETQYF.

Regarding this clone: The read is 3 residues too short to cover the CDR3 end, so that end is filled in from the germline J gene. The chain uses TRBV6-1 and TRBJ1-1, with 7 nucleotides matching TRBD1. Germline CDR1 reads MNHNS; CDR2 reads SASEGT. This CDR3 contains 14 residues. The V and J ends lost 1 base and 1 base, in that order; junction bases with no gene match: 0. CDR3: CASSEGDRNTEAFF. The CDR3 bases that were read are TGTGCCAGCAGTGAAGGGGACAGGAACACTGAA.

On this clone itself: The read is 3 residues too short to cover the CDR3 end, so that end is filled in from the germline J gene. The chain combines TRBV7-2 with TRBJ2-7; no clear D gene. CDR1 and CDR2 from the germline V gene are SGHTA and FQGNSA. V dropped 0 bases and J dropped 0 bases, with 12 bases sitting between them. The CDR3 spans 16 residues. The CDR3 loop is CASSLAAMRNSYEQYF. CDR3 DNA (partial): TGTGCCAGCAGCTTAGCAGCTATGCGGAACTCCTACGAG.

As concerns this clone: The read gets to within 3 residues of the CDR3 end, and the germline J gene fills in the rest. The chain couples TRBV7-9 to TRBJ2-5; a possible D gene is TRBD1 (6 bases). CDR3 length equals 15 residues. Germline CDR1 SEHNR, CDR2 FQNEAQ (reference sequence). V gave up 5 bases and J gave up 5 bases, with 18 bases separating them. The CDR3 DNA, read in part, is TGTGCCAGCAGCCCCACAGTTACAGGGTTGGAGACC. The encoded protein is CASSPTVTGLET. The full CDR3 protein reads CASSPTVTGLETQYF.

To note about this clone: The sequenced fragment ends 3 residues before the CDR3 boundary, so the rest is inferred from the germline J gene. The rearrangement joins TRBV10-3 to TRBJ1-2; D not certain. Germline values: CDR1 ENHRY, CDR2 SYGVKD. The CDR3 is 15 residues long. The V end was cut by 3 bases, the J end by 7 bases, with 18 bases between. This chain's CDR3 is CAISDVFRGFAGYTF. CDR3 bases read: TGTGCCATCAGTGATGTTTTTCGAGGGTTCGCTGGC.

About this clone: The observed sequence ends 3 residues before the CDR3 terminus, with the missing tail filled in from the germline J gene. The sample carries other DNA sequences with the same CDR3. This rearrangement joins TRBV20-1 to TRBJ2-2; D may be TRBD2 (6 bases). Germline CDR1 and CDR2: DFQATT and SNEGSKA (reference sequence). The CDR3 is 16 amino acids. V lost 3 bases to trimming and J lost 4 bases, with 18 bases between them. CDR3 protein: CSARDGGSRGTGELFF. The part of the CDR3 DNA that was read is TGCAGTGCTAGGGATGGGGGGAGCCGAGGCACCGGGGAG.

Points on this clone: The read finishes 3 residues shy of the CDR3 end, and the germline J gene is used to complete it. The rearrangement uses TRBV19 and TRBJ1-2; D is possibly TRBD1 (5 bases). The germline CDR1 and CDR2 sequences are LNHDA and SQIVND (reference sequence). The CDR3 covers 11 residues. Trimming stripped 6 bases from V and 5 bases from J, with 7 bases between. CDR3 bases read: TGTGCCAGTAGAGGGGCATATGGC. Amino acids: CASRGAYG. The whole CDR3 sequence is CASRGAYGYTF.

Points on this clone: Read sequence stops 3 residues before the CDR3 end, and the germline J gene provides the missing end. The chain carries TRBV19 and TRBJ2-7; TRBD1 aligns across 7 bases. The V and J ends lost 6 bases and 6 bases, in that order; junction bases with no gene match: 11. Germline CDR1 LNHDA, CDR2 SQIVND (reference sequence). The CDR3 consists of 14 residues. CDR3 DNA, as far as it was read: TGTGCCAGTAGGTACAGGGGCCCGCTCGGCGAG. Protein sequence: CASRYRGPLGE. The full CDR3 reads CASRYRGPLGEQYF.

Concerning this clone itself: The CDR3 end lies 3 residues beyond the end of the read and is filled in from the germline J gene. This rearrangement joins TRBV5-4 to TRBJ1-2; unclear D gene. The CDR3 contains 13 residues. Trimming shortened V by 0 bases and J by 2 bases, and 5 bases separated the two germline ends. In germline, CDR1 is SGHNT, CDR2 YYREEE (reference sequence). The CDR3 loop reads CASSLGQNYGYTF. CDR3 DNA (partial): TGTGCCAGCAGCTTGGGACAAAACTATGGC.

With regard to this clone: The CDR3 is cut off 3 residues early in the read; its end comes from the germline J gene. The genes are TRBV30 and TRBJ2-3; D not resolved. Between the trimmed V and J ends, which lost 4 bases and 6 bases, there was a span of 8 bases. The CDR3 sequence is 11 residues long. CDR1 and CDR2 from the germline V gene are GTSNPN and SVGIG (reference sequence). The sequenced part of the CDR3 DNA is TGTGCCTGGACACCAAGCGATACG. Translation: CAWTPSDT. The whole CDR3 region reads CAWTPSDTQYF.

About this clone: The observed sequence ends 3 residues before the CDR3 terminus, with the missing tail filled in from the germline J gene. The chain employs TRBV7-6 and TRBJ2-1, with D perhaps matching TRBD2 (5 bases). The V end lost 4 bases, the J end lost 6 bases, and 16 bases lay between the germline ends. CDR1 and CDR2 from the germline V gene are SGHVS and FNYEAQ. The CDR3 totals 15 residues. Partial CDR3 DNA: TGTGCCAGCAGCTCAAGTGGCGGGCGGCTCAATGAG. Its protein product is CASSSSGGRLNE. From start to end, the CDR3 is CASSSSGGRLNEQFF.

This clone registers large by frequency. The CDR3 is cut off 3 residues early in the read; its end comes from the germline J gene. This sample includes further DNA sequences coding for the same CDR3. V is TRBV19 and J is TRBJ2-1; 8 bases are a match to TRBD2. The CDR3 spans 13 residues. Unmatched junction bases numbered 2, after V lost 3 bases and J lost 7 bases. Germline CDR1 LNHDA, CDR2 SQIVND (reference sequence). The CDR3 sequence: CASSISGNNEQFF. The DNA read from the CDR3 is TGTGCCAGTAGTATTAGCGGGAATAATGAG.

CDR3 in amino acids: CASSSGWGREQYF. Partial CDR3 DNA: TGTGCCAGCAGCTCCGGGTGGGGGCGCGAG. The gene calls are TRBV7-2 and TRBJ2-7; weak D call: TRBD1 (6 bases). Sequencing ends 3 residues short of the CDR3 end; the germline J gene provides the rest. CDR1 is SGHTA and CDR2 is FQGNSA in the germline V gene. Deletions cut 4 bases from V and 6 bases from J, with 13 bases between. The CDR3 runs to 13 residues.

A note on this clone: The read is 3 residues too short to cover the CDR3 end, so that end is filled in from the germline J gene. The V and J genes are TRBV2 and TRBJ1-1; D gene unclear. Germline assignment: CDR1 SNHLY and CDR2 FYNNEI. With 9 bases removed from V and 5 bases from J, the gap between germline ends came to 7 bases. This CDR3 spans 10 amino acids. The CDR3 bases that were read are TGTGCCAGTTCGGTGACTGAA. Protein: CASSVTE. The full CDR3 protein is CASSVTEAFF.

The sequenced part of the CDR3 DNA is TGCGCCAGCAGCCTGGGACAGGGGGCGCTTAAAAACATT. This translates into CASSLGQGALKNI. The CDR3 as a whole reads CASSLGQGALKNIQYF. The genes are TRBV5-1 and TRBJ2-4, with 12 bases aligning to TRBD1. The sequence runs out 3 residues before the end of the CDR3; the remainder is reconstructed from the germline J gene. Germline loops: CDR1 SGHRS, CDR2 YFSETQ. J gave up 4 bases and V 4 bases, and 6 bases lay outside the gene matches. The CDR3 is 16 residues long.

The chain's CDR3 is CASSREPPGGFTDTQYF. CDR3 DNA (partial): TGCGCCAGCAGCCGGGAACCACCCGGGGGGTTCACAGATACC. This chain joins TRBV5-1 and TRBJ2-5, with 7 bases identical to TRBD2. With the read ending 3 residues before the CDR3 end, the germline J gene is used to fill in that end. The CDR3 loop spans 17 amino acids. Germline CDR1 and CDR2: SGHRS and YFSETQ.

A word on this clone: Sequencing ends 3 residues short of the CDR3 end; the germline J gene provides the rest. V and J are TRBV6-1 and TRBJ2-3; 11 bases line up with TRBD2. Germline V gene sequence: CDR1 MNHNS, CDR2 SASEGT. The trim removed 1 base at V and 4 bases at J, leaving 4 bases unmatched. The CDR3 has 16 amino acids. The CDR3 protein is CASSEVTSGASDTQYF. The DNA read from the CDR3 is TGTGCCAGCAGTGAAGTGACTAGCGGGGCCTCAGATACG.

Concerning this clone itself: The read ends 3 residues early relative to the CDR3; the germline J gene fills the gap. The chain carries TRBV7-3 and TRBJ1-1; maybe TRBD1 (6 bases). V dropped 2 bases and J dropped 1 base, with 8 bases sitting between them. This CDR3 is built from 14 residues. Germline V gene data show CDR1 as SGHTA and CDR2 as FQGTGA. The part of the CDR3 DNA that was read is TGTGCCAGCAGCTTAGGGACAAAGAACACTGAA. It yields the protein CASSLGTKNTE. The complete CDR3 protein is CASSLGTKNTEAFF.

For this clone: The read ends 3 residues early relative to the CDR3; the germline J gene fills the gap. The chain is built from TRBV12-3 or TRBV12-4 and TRBJ2-7; 10 bases align to TRBD1. The CDR3 extends over 16 amino acids. V trimming: 6 bases; J trimming: 3 bases; junction bases outside the gene matches: 11. CDR3 protein: CASRRGPGTGDYEQYF. Partial CDR3 DNA: TGTGCCAGCAGGCGAGGCCCCGGGACAGGGGACTACGAG.

Comment on this clone: From the germline J gene comes the end of the CDR3, since the read stops 3 residues before it. This chain connects TRBV9 to TRBJ2-5, with TRBD2 matching over 10 bases. This CDR3 has 14 residues. In germline, CDR1 is SGDLS, CDR2 YYNGEE. The ends lost 3 bases at V and 3 bases at J; junction bases unmatched: 2. The part of the CDR3 DNA that was read is TGTGCCAGCAGCGCTAGCGGGAGTAAAGAGACC. This codes for CASSASGSKET. The entire CDR3 reads CASSASGSKETQYF.

Details on this clone: The CDR3 end is not reached by the read, which stops 3 residues before it; the germline J gene fills it in. The chain is built from TRBV2 and TRBJ1-4; TRBD1 aligns across 7 bases. Germline lookup yields CDR1 SNHLY and CDR2 FYNNEI. J lost 8 bases, V lost 10 bases, and 16 bases had no gene match. The CDR3 totals 15 residues. The CDR3 DNA, read in part, is TGTGCCACCCAAGCGGAGACAGGGTCCGGGGAAAAA. Its translation is CATQAETGSGEK. The CDR3 in its entirety is CATQAETGSGEKLFF.

As to this clone: The read gets to within 3 residues of the CDR3 end, and the germline J gene fills in the rest. The V gene is TRBV27, the J gene TRBJ1-2; D is unclear. The CDR3 contains 12 residues. V lost 5 bases to trimming and J lost 6 bases, with 10 bases between them. Germline V gives CDR1 MNHEY, CDR2 SMNVEV (reference sequence). CDR3 region: CASSGRNNGYTF. The CDR3 DNA, read in part, is TGTGCCAGCAGTGGCAGGAATAATGGC.

For this clone: The read is 3 residues too short to cover the CDR3 end, so that end is filled in from the germline J gene. The chain is built from TRBV12-5 and TRBJ2-5, with 7 bases lining up with TRBD1. The CDR3 length is 19 residues. The germline gives CDR1 LGHNT, CDR2 FRNRAP. Unmatched junction bases numbered 19, after V lost 2 bases and J lost 4 bases. The CDR3 loop reads CASGLPPHPGKGGPETQYF. The sequenced CDR3 bases are TGTGCTAGTGGTTTGCCACCTCATCCTGGGAAAGGGGGCCCAGAGACC. The entire variable domain, with the rest obtained from reference TRBV12-5 and TRBJ2-5, is as follows: DARVTQTPRHKVTEMGQEVTMRCQPILGHNTVFWYRQTMMQGLELLAYFRNRAPLDDSGMPKDRFSAEMPDATLATLKIQPSEPRDSAVYFCASGLPPHPGKGGPETQYFGPGTRLLVL.